Sequencing of this T cell receptor beta chain was carried out in a study of T cell responses to AZD1222 COVID-19 vaccine. This CDR3 has 21 residues. The V gene end was trimmed by 3 bases and the J gene end by 4 bases; junction bases not matched to a gene: 24. Looked up from germline, CDR1 is MDHEN and CDR2 is SYDVKM. The table came from immunoSEQ multiplex PCR; TCRdb's copy has only in-frame clones and leaves some out. The data hold 93,000 or so clones, with around 91% observed a single time. The chain links TRBV28 to TRBJ2-1; 7 nucleotides match TRBD1. The sequence was collected from an adult in good health. Sequences were derived from peripheral blood, sampled on day 0 of AZD1222 vaccination. The CDR3 region is CASSFPRGQPKIGTLYNEQFF. In DNA, the CDR3 is TGTGCCAGCAGTTTTCCCCGGGGACAGCCGAAAATTGGGACCCTATACAATGAGCAGTTCTTC.